This T cell receptor (beta chain) derives from a study of cytomegalovirus exposure and HLA in healthy donors. As for this clone: The target antigen is unknown.

Primers included in the PCR were 60 Vbeta and 13 Jbeta primers. Clones were read by immunoSEQ multiplex PCR, and TCRdb kept only the in-frame ones, dropping some. The sample has around 150,000 clones, around 77% seen once. Germline trimming cut 6 bases from V and 4 bases from J; bases unmatched to any gene: 10. Germline values: CDR1 MNHEY, CDR2 SVGAGI. CDR3 length: 15 residues. Points from the study as a whole: The classifier, whose performance was assessed in both the original and validation cohorts, reportedly diagnosed cytomegalovirus status with high specificity and sensitivity. Later work showed greater clonal expansion in HLA-associated TCR beta chains than in equally common others. Overall, approximately 150 TCR beta chains were annotated as cytomegalovirus-associated.

Material for sequencing was PBMCs. This receptor was obtained from a young man in good health and CMV-seropositive. V usage is TRBV6-5 and J usage is TRBJ2-3, with 7 bases aligning to TRBD2. The CDR3 nucleotides are TGTGCCAGCAGCCCCCGGGGGGAAATTTCAGATACGCAGTATTTT. Translating it yields CASSPRGEISDTQYF.